This is a list of T cell receptor beta chains from one sample in a study of cytomegalovirus exposure and HLA in healthy donors. Method: immunoSEQ multiplex PCR; TCRdb's copy keeps in-frame clones and lacks some. The data contain some 140,000 clones, roughly 86% of them singletons. Input material: PBMCs. All receptors derive from a woman in her twenties or thirties in good health and CMV-seronegative. CDR3s include the opening cysteine and the closing phenylalanine or tryptophan. The D gene is left open where the match is weak. Size tells how often a clone was seen (once, few, many) or the class of an expanded clone, and some rows leave it out.

D gene,clone size,V gene,J gene,CDR3 protein,CDR3 DNA
NA,NA,TRBV5-1,TRBJ2-1,CASSLDPTDSLGINEQFF,TGCGCCAGCAGCTTGGACCCCACTGACAGCCTTGGGATCAATGAGCAGTTCTTC
NA,NA,TRBV5-1,TRBJ2-6,CASRLDVGSGANVLTF,TGCGCCAGCAGGTTGGATGTCGGCTCTGGGGCCAACGTCCTGACTTTC
NA,NA,TRBV7-2,TRBJ1-2,CASSITGGNYGYTF,TGTGCCAGCAGCATAACGGGGGGTAACTATGGCTACACCTTC
TRBD1,NA,TRBV5-1,TRBJ1-4,CASSWTGWYEKLFF,TGCGCCAGCAGCTGGACAGGGTGGTATGAAAAACTGTTTTTT
NA,NA,TRBV28,TRBJ1-5,CASSRRGGGNQPQHF,TGTGCCAGCAGCCGCCGCGGGGGAGGCAATCAGCCCCAGCATTTT
NA,NA,TRBV5-4,TRBJ1-2,CASSFSLENYGYTF,TGTGCCAGCAGCTTTTCACTGGAGAACTATGGCTACACCTTC
TRBD2,once,TRBV7-2,TRBJ2-1,CASSSQILAGGQHEQFF,TGTGCCAGCAGCAGCCAAATACTAGCGGGGGGGCAGCATGAGCAGTTCTTC
NA,many,TRBV7-2,TRBJ2-7,CASSLVWGETYEQYF,TGTGCCAGCAGCTTAGTATGGGGGGAAACCTACGAGCAGTACTTC
NA,NA,TRBV28,TRBJ1-2,CASSLYLRGSDYGYTF,TGTGCCAGCAGTTTATATTTGCGGGGTTCGGACTATGGCTACACCTTC
NA,NA,TRBV5-1,TRBJ1-6,CASSLDRISPLHF,TGCGCCAGCAGCTTGGACAGGATTTCACCCCTCCACTTT
TRBD1,NA,TRBV18,TRBJ2-7,CASSRTGADSYEQYF,TGTGCCAGCTCACGGACAGGGGCCGACTCCTACGAGCAGTACTTC
NA,NA,TRBV6-5,TRBJ2-5,CASSYYTGIQETQYF,TGTGCCAGCAGTTACTACACAGGGATCCAAGAGACCCAGTACTTC
TRBD1,once,TRBV7-2,TRBJ2-1,CASSMDRGLHEQFF,TGTGCCAGCAGCATGGACAGGGGGTTGCATGAGCAGTTCTTC
TRBD2,NA,TRBV5-6,TRBJ2-3,CASSSGLAGGDTQYF,TGTGCCAGCAGCAGCGGACTAGCGGGGGGGGATACGCAGTATTTT
NA,NA,TRBV6-1,TRBJ2-7,CASSNQGSSYEQYF,TGTGCCAGCAGTAATCAGGGGAGCTCCTACGAGCAGTACTTC
NA,NA,TRBV7-9,TRBJ1-1,CASSSRGGRNTEAFF,TGTGCCAGCAGCTCCCGGGGGGGGCGGAACACTGAAGCTTTCTTT
TRBD1,NA,TRBV9,TRBJ2-3,CASSVGGGGTDTQYF,TGTGCCAGCAGCGTAGGAGGGGGCGGCACAGATACGCAGTATTTT
TRBD1,NA,TRBV7-3,TRBJ2-3,CASSSRTGGKGDTQYF,TGTGCCAGCAGCTCCAGGACAGGGGGCAAGGGGGATACGCAGTATTTT
NA,NA,TRBV5-1,TRBJ2-3,CASSRGTAGEDTQYF,TGCGCCAGCAGCCGGGGGACAGCCGGGGAAGATACGCAGTATTTT
NA,once,TRBV11-2,TRBJ2-3,CASSHPRSTDTQYF,TGTGCCAGCAGCCACCCGCGTAGCACAGATACGCAGTATTTT
NA,few,TRBV7-8,TRBJ1-6,CASSSSTGSPLHF,TGTGCCAGCAGCTCATCCACAGGGAGCCCCCTCCACTTT
NA,NA,TRBV7-2,TRBJ1-5,CASSSQGSGQPQHF,TGTGCCAGCAGCTCCCAGGGTAGTGGTCAGCCCCAGCATTTT
NA,NA,TRBV5-1,TRBJ1-4,CASSLASGNNEKLFF,TGCGCCAGCAGCTTGGCCTCCGGGAATAATGAAAAACTGTTTTTT
TRBD1,once,TRBV5-1,TRBJ2-7,CASSAPPGQGAGEQYF,TGCGCCAGCAGCGCCCCTCCGGGACAGGGGGCGGGCGAGCAGTACTTC
NA,NA,TRBV5-4,TRBJ1-2,CASSPDPGNYGYTF,TGTGCCAGCAGCCCTGACCCAGGGAACTATGGCTACACCTTC
TRBD1,NA,TRBV6-4,TRBJ1-6,CASSSRDRPNSPLHF,TGTGCCAGCAGTAGCCGGGACAGGCCGAATTCACCCCTCCACTTT
TRBD2,NA,TRBV5-4,TRBJ2-1,CASTPAGGGSYNEQFF,TGTGCCAGCACCCCAGCGGGGGGGGGATCCTACAATGAGCAGTTCTTC
NA,NA,TRBV5-5,TRBJ2-7,CASSLSGRRYEQYF,TGTGCCAGCAGCTTGAGCGGGCGTCGGTACGAGCAGTACTTC
TRBD2,NA,TRBV5-1,TRBJ2-7,CASRRPSGASYEQYF,TGCGCCAGCAGAAGGCCCAGCGGGGCCTCCTACGAGCAGTACTTC
NA,NA,TRBV4-1,TRBJ2-7,CASSQVGLSEQYF,TGCGCCAGCAGCCAAGTGGGACTCTCCGAGCAGTACTTC
NA,NA,TRBV19,TRBJ1-1,CASSIFGRNAGTEAFF,TGTGCCAGTAGTATTTTCGGGAGGAACGCAGGCACTGAAGCTTTCTTT
NA,NA,TRBV7-3,TRBJ2-3,CASSSLGSADTQYF,TGTGCCAGCAGCTCCCTCGGTAGCGCAGATACGCAGTATTTT
NA,NA,TRBV7-3,TRBJ1-1,CASSRRGGVGTEAFF,TGTGCCAGCAGCCGTAGGGGGGGAGTAGGCACTGAAGCTTTCTTT
NA,NA,TRBV5-1,TRBJ1-2,CASSPRVDYGYTF,TGCGCCAGCAGCCCCAGGGTTGACTATGGCTACACCTTC
NA,NA,TRBV5-4,TRBJ1-2,CASSLGATVRYGYTF,TGTGCCAGCAGCTTGGGTGCCACAGTGAGATATGGCTACACCTTC
NA,NA,TRBV11-2,TRBJ2-3,CASSLGTSTDTQYF,TGTGCCAGCAGCTTAGGGACTAGCACAGATACGCAGTATTTT
NA,NA,TRBV7-8,TRBJ1-5,CASSLARASNQPQHF,TGTGCCAGCAGCTTAGCCAGGGCTAGCAATCAGCCCCAGCATTTT
NA,NA,TRBV5-4,TRBJ2-3,CASSLESTPVRAADTQYF,TGTGCCAGCAGCTTGGAGTCTACGCCGGTTCGTGCTGCGGATACGCAGTATTTT
NA,NA,TRBV7-8,TRBJ2-1,CASSLGRSNEQFF,TGTGCCAGCAGCTTAGGTCGCAGCAATGAGCAGTTCTTC
NA,NA,TRBV28,TRBJ2-7,CASRVGTPNYEQYF,TGTGCCAGCAGAGTCGGGACTCCAAACTACGAGCAGTACTTC
NA,NA,TRBV5-1,TRBJ2-3,CASSLAVAAGKSTDTQYF,TGCGCCAGCAGCTTGGCCGTGGCGGCGGGGAAGAGCACAGATACGCAGTATTTT
TRBD2,few,TRBV11-2,TRBJ2-2,CASSLGLAGGPGELFF,TGTGCCAGCAGCTTAGGGCTAGCGGGGGGGCCCGGGGAGCTGTTTTTT
TRBD1,NA,TRBV14,TRBJ1-5,CASSSTGGNQPQHF,TGTGCCAGCAGCTCTACAGGGGGCAATCAGCCCCAGCATTTT
TRBD1,NA,TRBV5-6,TRBJ1-1,CASSWLRDRMNTEAFF,TGTGCCAGCAGCTGGTTAAGGGACAGAATGAACACTGAAGCTTTCTTT
TRBD2,NA,TRBV5-1,TRBJ2-2,CASSSLAGDGELFF,TGCGCCAGCAGCTCACTAGCGGGGGACGGGGAGCTGTTTTTT
TRBD1,NA,TRBV5-1,TRBJ2-5,CASSLEGGPETQYF,TGCGCCAGCAGCTTGGAAGGGGGCCCAGAGACCCAGTACTTC
TRBD1,NA,TRBV2,TRBJ1-5,CASSLVDRGRQPQHF,TGTGCCAGCAGTCTAGTCGACAGGGGTAGGCAGCCCCAGCATTTT
TRBD1,NA,TRBV7-9,TRBJ2-3,CASSFGTASTDTQYF,TGTGCCAGCAGCTTCGGGACAGCTAGCACAGATACGCAGTATTTT
NA,NA,TRBV5-4,TRBJ2-7,CASSPGTASTYEQYF,TGTGCCAGCAGCCCCGGAACAGCTTCAACCTACGAGCAGTACTTC
TRBD1,once,TRBV19,TRBJ1-6,CASTTGTGRSPLHF,TGTGCCAGTACGACGGGGACAGGGAGGTCACCCCTCCACTTT
TRBD1,NA,TRBV11-2,TRBJ2-2,CASSKGRGLTGELFF,TGTGCCAGCAGCAAAGGCAGGGGGCTCACCGGGGAGCTGTTTTTT
NA,NA,TRBV4-3,TRBJ1-2,CASSQVTGPGGGNYGYTF,TGCGCCAGCAGCCAAGTTACCGGGCCGGGGGGAGGGAACTATGGCTACACCTTC